These T cell receptor beta chains were read from a single sample in a study of T cell responses to AZD1222 COVID-19 vaccine. Generated by immunoSEQ multiplex PCR, the TCRdb table keeps only in-frame clones and is missing some. Of fewer than 150,000 clones in the sample, 85% to 90% were seen once. Sequencing used peripheral blood, obtained on day 0 of AZD1222 vaccination. The receptors come from an adult in good health. CDR3s include the opening cysteine and the closing phenylalanine or tryptophan. Fields, in order: J gene, V gene, clone size, D gene, CDR3 DNA, CDR3 protein. A D gene is named only where the DNA matches it firmly. Clone size is stated in some rows and not others, as once, few, many or a class when expanded.

>TRBJ1-4|TRBV18|.|.
TGTGCCAGCTCACCATCGGGAACTAATGAAAAACTGTTTTTT
CASSPSGTNEKLFF
>TRBJ1-1|TRBV12-3/TRBV12-4|.|.
TGTGCCAGCAGGGAGACTCAGAGCACTGAAGCTTTCTTT
CASRETQSTEAFF
>TRBJ2-3|TRBV11-2|.|.
TGTGCCAGCAGCTTAGCACTAGCTCAAGATACGCAGTATTTT
CASSLALAQDTQYF
>TRBJ2-7|TRBV25-1|.|.
TGTGCCAGCAGTGAATATTCGGGGGGCCCTCCCTACGAGCAGTACTTC
CASSEYSGGPPYEQYF
>TRBJ2-2|TRBV6-1|.|TRBD2
TGTGCCAGCGGTCGGGGAGGGTCGGGTACCGGGGAGCTGTTTTTT
CASGRGGSGTGELFF
>TRBJ1-1|TRBV6-5|.|.
TGTGCCAGCGGCGACCCGACAGTCTCTCCCACTGAAGCTTTCTTT
CASGDPTVSPTEAFF
>TRBJ2-5|TRBV23-1|.|.
TGCGCCAGCAGTCAAGACAGCCGGGAGACCCAGTACTTC
CASSQDSRETQYF
>TRBJ2-2|TRBV19|.|TRBD1
TGTGCCAGTAGTGACAGGGGGGTGGCCGGGGAGCTGTTTTTT
CASSDRGVAGELFF
>TRBJ2-5|TRBV2|.|.
TGTGCCAGCAGTGAAGTGGGGCCAGAGACCCAGTACTTC
CASSEVGPETQYF
>TRBJ1-2|TRBV24-1|.|.
TGTGCCACCAGTGATTACAGCTATGGCTACACCTTC
CATSDYSYGYTF
>TRBJ2-3|TRBV5-1|.|TRBD1
TGCGCCAGCAGCCCGGGACAGGGGGTGGTTACGCAGTATTTT
CASSPGQGVVTQYF
>TRBJ2-1|TRBV4-1|.|TRBD2
TGCGCCAGCAGCAGCTTAGCGGGCTCCTACAATGAGCAGTTCTTC
CASSSLAGSYNEQFF
>TRBJ1-3|TRBV5-8|few|.
TGTGCCAGCAGCTTGGAGGCACACTCTGGAAACACCATATATTTT
CASSLEAHSGNTIYF
>TRBJ1-2|TRBV4-1|.|.
TGCGCCAGCAGCCAAGATCTAGGGGATGGCTACACCTTC
CASSQDLGDGYTF
>TRBJ1-5|TRBV18|.|TRBD1
TGTGCCAGCTCACGAGGACAGGGAGGGCCCTATAGCAATCAGCCCCAGCATTTT
CASSRGQGGPYSNQPQHF
>TRBJ1-4|TRBV14|.|.
TGTGCCAGCAGCATGGACAGACGACATAATGAAAAACTGTTTTTT
CASSMDRRHNEKLFF
>TRBJ2-3|TRBV6-2/TRBV6-3|.|.
TGTGCCAGCAGTTACTCAGCTGAGCACTTCCGCACAGATACGCAGTATTTT
CASSYSAEHFRTDTQYF
>TRBJ1-6|TRBV4-1|.|TRBD1
TGCGCCAGCAGCCTCCTAGGGACAGGGGGCAGGAGAGAATCACCCCTCCACTTT
CASSLLGTGGRRESPLHF
>TRBJ2-3|TRBV10-3|.|.
TGTGCCATCAGTGAACCGCAGGGAGGTGCAGATACGCAGTATTTT
CAISEPQGGADTQYF
>TRBJ1-2|TRBV27|.|TRBD1
TGTGCCAGCAGTCTTCTCATGGACAGGCGATATGGCTACACCTTC
CASSLLMDRRYGYTF
>TRBJ2-3|TRBV28|.|TRBD2
TGTGCCAGCAGTTTAGCCGCCTCGAGCGGGAGGTGGGATACGCAGTATTTT
CASSLAASSGRWDTQYF
>TRBJ1-1|TRBV7-8|.|TRBD1
TGTGCCAGCAGCCCCAGGGGGGTTAACACTGAAGCTTTCTTT
CASSPRGVNTEAFF
>TRBJ1-4|TRBV30|.|.
TGTGCCTGGAGTTTCAAGGGTTTGGGTGTTGCTAATGAAAAACTGTTTTTT
CAWSFKGLGVANEKLFF
>TRBJ2-1|TRBV5-1|few|TRBD1
TGCGCCAGCAGCCTACAGACAGGGTACAATGAGCAGTTCTTC
CASSLQTGYNEQFF
>TRBJ1-5|TRBV4-1|.|TRBD1
TGCGCCAGCAGCCGGGGACTTGACAGGGTGGGTAATCAGCCCCAGCATTTT
CASSRGLDRVGNQPQHF
>TRBJ2-7|TRBV7-9|.|.
TGTGCCAGCAGCCCAAGGACGGACTCCTACGAGCAGTACTTC
CASSPRTDSYEQYF
>TRBJ2-7|TRBV28|.|TRBD1
TGTGCCAGCAGTTCCCTCCGGACAGGAGACTCCTACGAGCAGTACTTC
CASSSLRTGDSYEQYF
>TRBJ2-1|TRBV4-2|once|.
TGTGCCAGCAGCCAAGGGAGCTCCTACAATGAGCAGTTCTTC
CASSQGSSYNEQFF
>TRBJ1-2|TRBV6-5|.|TRBD1
TGTGCCAGCAGTTCGACAGGGGGCGGCGACTATGGCTACACCTTC
CASSSTGGGDYGYTF
>TRBJ1-5|TRBV2|.|.
TGTGCCAGCAGTGATGCCGGGGTCCGGCAGCCCCAGCATTTT
CASSDAGVRQPQHF